This T cell receptor (beta chain) originates from a study of T-cell reconstitution after alpha-beta-depleted transplantation in children. Looked up from germline, CDR1 is MDHEN and CDR2 is SYDVKM. This CDR3 comprises 14 residues. The V end was cut by 5 bases, the J end by 5 bases, with 15 bases between. Unique molecular identifiers were incorporated into the prepared TCRbeta library. MiXCR, applied by TCRdb to the PCR reads, yields one record per CDR3 protein. Of about 400,000 distinct CDR3 sequences listed, more than 10% were seen once; the top ten hold about 3.9%. This specimen consisted of PBMCs, obtained from the stem cell graft. The source is a human donor who donated a stem cell graft to a child with Fanconi anemia. The rearrangement joins TRBV28 to TRBJ2-5; D not resolved. This CDR3 reads CASSLPMVEETQYF. The DNA of the CDR3 is TGTGCCAGCAGTCTTCCGATGGTGGAGGAGACCCAGTACTTC. The complete variable domain, with remaining parts taken from reference TRBV28 and TRBJ2-5, reads DVKVTQSSRYLVKRTGEKVFLECVQDMDHENMFWYRQDPGLGLRLIYFSYDVKMKEKGDIPEGYSVSREKKERFSLILESASTNQTSMYLCASSLPMVEETQYFGPGTRLLVL.